These 4 T cell receptor beta chains share one sample of origin, sequenced in a study of blood T cell repertoires in COVID-19. Using immunoSEQ multiplex PCR, the repertoire was profiled, and TCRdb retains in-frame clones only, with some absent. Among over 95,000 clones listed, 79% were seen once. Sequencing was done on a sample of peripheral blood. The receptors come from a woman of 80 years or more with active or convalescent COVID-19.

The chain combines TRBV28 with TRBJ1-2; D is perhaps TRBD1 (5 bases). The germline CDR1 and CDR2 sequences are MDHEN and SYDVKM. Trimming removed 2 bases from V and 0 bases from J, with 7 bases in between. The CDR3 covers 14 residues. In DNA, the CDR3 is TGTGCCAGCAGTTTAGGGGCCTCTAACTATGGCTACACCTTC. Residues: CASSLGASNYGYTF.

J is TRBJ2-1 and V is TRBV7-9; 7 nucleotides match TRBD2. Germline V gene sequence: CDR1 SEHNR, CDR2 FQNEAQ (reference sequence). J gave up 7 bases and V 2 bases, and 8 bases lay outside the gene matches. The CDR3 runs to 15 residues. The CDR3 protein is CASSLRREIGNEQFF. In DNA form, the CDR3 reads TGTGCCAGCAGCTTAAGGCGGGAGATTGGGAATGAGCAGTTCTTC.

The chain recombines TRBV19 with TRBJ1-3; D call uncertain. Per the germline V gene, CDR1 is LNHDA and CDR2 is SQIVND (reference sequence). The ends were cut back, 7 bases at V and 0 bases at J, with 10 bases in the middle. This CDR3 has 14 residues. CDR3 amino acids: CASTITVSGNTIYF. As DNA, the CDR3 is TGTGCCAGTACAATCACAGTCTCTGGAAACACCATATATTTT.

The chain combines TRBV28 with TRBJ1-2; no firm D call. The CDR3 is made up of 13 amino acids. From germline, CDR1 is MDHEN and CDR2 SYDVKM. Trimming left V 7 bases short and J 5 bases short, with 14 bases between. CDR3 in amino acids: CASMVSEEYGYTF. The CDR3 nucleotides are TGTGCCAGCATGGTATCTGAGGAATATGGCTACACCTTC.